The sequence of this TCR beta chain was determined in a study of shared clonotypes between healthy human individuals. TCRdb's table, derived via immunoSEQ multiplex PCR, lists solely in-frame clones and lacks some. Of under 2,500,000 clones in the sample, around 95% were seen once. This CDR3 is built from 14 residues. CDR1 and CDR2 from the germline V gene are SGHRS and YFSETQ. The V segment lost 0 bases and the J segment 5 bases; nucleotides outside the gene matches: 4. This clone was picked up one time. J is TRBJ2-5 and V is TRBV5-1, with 7 nucleotides matching TRBD1. The sequenced sample was naive CD4+ T cells sorted from blood. The subset here: CD45RA+ positively selected. This receptor was identified in a man aged 18 to 35 in good health. CDR3 sequence reads: CASSLGQGWETQYF. Here the CDR3 DNA reads TGCGCCAGCAGCTTGGGACAGGGCTGGGAGACCCAGTACTTC.